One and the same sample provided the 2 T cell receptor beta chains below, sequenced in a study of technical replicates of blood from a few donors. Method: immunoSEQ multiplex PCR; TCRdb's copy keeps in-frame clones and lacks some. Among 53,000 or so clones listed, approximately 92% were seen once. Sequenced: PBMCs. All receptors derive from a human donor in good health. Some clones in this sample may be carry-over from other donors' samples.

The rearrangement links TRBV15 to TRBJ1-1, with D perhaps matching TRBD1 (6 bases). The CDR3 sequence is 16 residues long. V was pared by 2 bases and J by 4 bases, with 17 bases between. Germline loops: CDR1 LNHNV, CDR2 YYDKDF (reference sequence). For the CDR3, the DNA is TGTGCCACCAGCAGACCCCCCGGACAGAGGGGCACTGAAGCTTTCTTT. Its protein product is CATSRPPGQRGTEAFF. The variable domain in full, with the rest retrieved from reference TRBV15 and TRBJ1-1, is DAMVIQNPRYQVTQFGKPVTLSCSQTLNHNVMYWYQQKSSQAPKLLFHYYDKDFNNEADTPDNFQSRRPNTSFCFLDIRSPGLGDTAMYLCATSRPPGQRGTEAFFGQGTRLTVV.

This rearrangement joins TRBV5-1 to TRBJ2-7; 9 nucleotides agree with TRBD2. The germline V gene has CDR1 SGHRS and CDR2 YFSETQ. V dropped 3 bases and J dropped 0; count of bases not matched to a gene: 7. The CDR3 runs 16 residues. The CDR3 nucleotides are TGCGCCAGCAGCTCTACCCTTAGCGGGGGCTCCTACGAGCAGTACTTC. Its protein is CASSSTLSGGSYEQYF.